This TCR beta chain was sequenced during a study of cytomegalovirus exposure and HLA in healthy donors. At the level of the study: When roughly 420 donors were genotyped, more than 70% of them were found to fall in the Caucasian-associated ancestry cluster.

Findings and limits, study-wide: TCR beta sequences numbering under 20,000 were associated with HLA alleles at 0.05 false discovery rate in a later analysis. Highest at DRB1 and lowest at HLA-C, TCR association rates differed among HLA loci in a later analysis.

Remarks on this clone: Its target is unknown.

The study ran its PCR with 60 Vbeta and 13 Jbeta primers. Sequencing used immunoSEQ multiplex PCR; TCRdb keeps in-frame clones, though not all of them. In the table there are approximately 110,000 clones, approximately 80% of which are singletons. The CDR3 loop spans 16 amino acids. The V end was cut by 0 bases, the J end by 5 bases, with 15 bases between. In germline, CDR1 is WSHSY, CDR2 SAAADI. Sequencing was performed on PBMCs. V and J are TRBV10-2 and TRBJ2-3; tentatively, D is TRBD2 (5 bases). This TCR was recovered from a young woman in good health and CMV-seronegative. CDR3 DNA sequence: TGCGCCAGCAGTGAGTCTTCCCGGGGTTGGGAAGATACGCAGTATTTT. Protein sequence: CASSESSRGWEDTQYF.